These 10 T cell receptor beta chains were sequenced from one sample in a study of shared clonotypes between healthy human individuals. Naive CD8 cells were CD45RO-negative, positively selected for CCR7, excluding terminally differentiated effector memory CD45RA+ cells. Data came from immunoSEQ multiplex PCR; TCRdb stores just in-frame clones and leaves some out. The table has about 750,000 clones, approximately 92% seen once. The sample consisted of naive CD8+ T cells sorted from blood. The receptors stem from a man aged 25-45 years in good health.

The chain employs TRBV7-9 and TRBJ2-5, with D perhaps matching TRBD2 (6 bases). V dropped 5 bases and J dropped 4 bases, with 14 bases sitting between them. The germline gives CDR1 SEHNR, CDR2 FQNEAQ (reference sequence). The CDR3 consists of 14 residues. The CDR3, as DNA: TGTGCCAGCAGCCCTCCGGGGGTACCAGAGACCCAGTACTTC. Protein sequence: CASSPPGVPETQYF.

The rearrangement links TRBV19 to TRBJ2-1; tentatively, D is TRBD2 (5 bases). V shed 9 bases and J shed 0 bases, with 12 bases lying between them. The CDR3 extends over 14 amino acids. CDR1 LNHDA and CDR2 SQIVND come from the germline V gene (reference sequence). CDR3 coding DNA: TGTGCCAGCGCGAGGGAGAGCTCCTACAATGAGCAGTTCTTC. The encoded protein is CASARESSYNEQFF. The variable domain in full, completed from reference TRBV19 and TRBJ2-1, reads DGGITQSPKYLFRKEGQNVTLSCEQNLNHDAMYWYRQDPGQGLRLIYYSQIVNDFQKGDIAEGYSVSREKKESFPLTVTSAQKNPTAFYLCASARESSYNEQFFGPGTRLTVL.

This chain links TRBV7-9 with TRBJ2-5; D is unresolved. Germline CDR1 reads SEHNR; CDR2 reads FQNEAQ (reference sequence). Trimming removed 2 bases at V and 4 bases at J, with 8 bases between. CDR3 length: 13 residues. The CDR3 region is CASSLHSGETQYF. For the CDR3, the DNA is TGTGCCAGCAGCTTACACAGTGGAGAGACCCAGTACTTC.

The V and J genes are TRBV7-6 and TRBJ1-1; D not resolved. V lost 2 bases, J lost 3 bases, and 10 bases lay in between. Germline assignment: CDR1 SGHVS and CDR2 FNYEAQ. This CDR3 region has 14 residues. The CDR3 DNA reads TGTGCCAGCAGCTTAAGGCTTAGGGACACTGAAGCTTTCTTT. It specifies CASSLRLRDTEAFF.

The chain couples TRBV7-2 to TRBJ2-5, with TRBD1 matching over 7 bases. CDR3 length equals 15 residues. V shed 6 bases and J 3 bases; nucleotides not matched to a gene: 10. Germline V CDR1 and CDR2: SGHTA, FQGNSA. CDR3 DNA: TGTGCCAGCAGGTCCCGGGACAGACAGAAAGAGACCCAGTACTTC. Its translation is CASRSRDRQKETQYF.

The chain uses TRBV10-2 and TRBJ1-5, with 9 bases aligning to TRBD1. The CDR3 is 16 residues long. Germline assignment: CDR1 WSHSY and CDR2 SAAADI. Trimming removed 2 bases from V and 3 bases from J; junction bases left unmatched: 5. The DNA of the CDR3 is TGCGCCAGCAGTGAGAGGGGGACAGGGTACAATCAGCCCCAGCATTTT. Its translation: CASSERGTGYNQPQHF.

The V call is TRBV28, the J call TRBJ2-3; D might be TRBD2 (5 bases). Per the germline V gene, CDR1 is MDHEN and CDR2 is SYDVKM. The CDR3 runs to 18 residues. Trimming cost V 3 bases and J 2 bases, with 21 bases left between them. The CDR3 DNA reads as TGTGCCAGCAGTTTCGTTGCGACGGGGATACGGGCCACAGATACGCAGTATTTT. It translates to CASSFVATGIRATDTQYF.

The CDR3 is CASREGLPYEQYF. The DNA for the CDR3 is TGTGCCAGCAGGGAGGGTCTACCCTACGAGCAGTACTTC. The chain couples TRBV6-1 to TRBJ2-7, with D tentatively TRBD2 (6 bases). This CDR3 is 13 amino acids long. In germline, CDR1 is MNHNS, CDR2 SASEGT. The V end lost 6 bases, the J end lost 2 bases, and 11 bases lay between the germline ends.

The J gene is TRBJ2-1, the V gene TRBV13; D is possibly TRBD2 (6 bases). Germline lookup yields CDR1 PRHDT and CDR2 FYEKMQ (reference sequence). The CDR3 runs 14 residues. V shed 6 bases and J shed 4 bases, with 13 bases lying between them. CDR3 region: CASREAGSYNEQFF. In DNA, the CDR3 is TGTGCCAGCAGAGAGGCGGGATCTTACAATGAGCAGTTCTTC.

V gene TRBV7-2 combines with J gene TRBJ2-7; D is ambiguous. CDR3 length: 15 amino acids. V was clipped by 4 bases and J by 5 bases, with 18 bases between them. CDR1 and CDR2 from the germline V gene are SGHTA and FQGNSA. Written as DNA, the CDR3 is TGTGCCAGCAGCTCCCCCCCCCGGGCGCTCAACGAGCAGTACTTC. This codes for CASSSPPRALNEQYF.